The TCR beta chain described here comes from a study of blood T cell repertoires in COVID-19. The wider study: The analysed material was cDNA or gDNA that came from T cells, B-cell-depleted T cells, or PBMCs.

TCRdb keeps only in-frame clones here, not all; method: immunoSEQ multiplex PCR. This sample has about 210,000 clones; 83% occur once, and the top ten carry roughly 2.6%. The CDR3 is 16 amino acids. The ends were cut back, 2 bases at V and 2 bases at J, with 12 bases in the middle. Germline lookup yields CDR1 KGHSH and CDR2 LQKENI. The specimen was peripheral blood. This chain connects TRBV18 to TRBJ2-2; D call uncertain. The sequence was collected from a woman between 35 and 50 years old with active or convalescent COVID-19. The CDR3 spells CASSPTAEINTGELFF. Written as DNA, the CDR3 is TGTGCCAGCTCACCAACCGCGGAAATTAACACCGGGGAGCTGTTTTTT.